These 14 T cell receptor beta chains were all obtained from the same sample, sequenced in a study of T cell repertoires in cytomegalovirus infection. Their recognized antigens are unknown. TCRdb ran MiXCR on the reads and lists one entry per CDR3 protein. The data contain around 710,000 distinct CDR3 sequences, 25% to 30% of them singletons. The sequences come from cultured CD8+ T cells from PBMCs, collected from culture after CMV antigen stimulation. The source is a human donor in good health (CMV status not recorded). Some clones in this sample may be carry-over from other donors' samples.

This clonotype was recorded at least ten times. The chain recombines TRBV7-2 with TRBJ2-1, with 13 bases lining up with TRBD2. The V segment lost 4 bases and the J segment 5 bases; nucleotides outside the gene matches: 8. Germline V gene lookup returns CDR1 SGHTA and CDR2 FQGNSA. The CDR3 has 17 residues. The chain's CDR3 is CASSYTSGGVLDNEQFF. As DNA, the CDR3 is TGTGCCAGCAGCTATACTAGCGGGGGGGTCTTAGACAATGAGCAGTTCTTC.

This rearrangement joins TRBV7-6 to TRBJ2-3, with a tentative D call TRBD2 (6 bases). The CDR3 is 16 amino acids. V was pared by 6 bases and J by 2 bases, with 18 bases between. CDR1 SGHVS and CDR2 FNYEAQ come from the germline V gene. CDR3 bases: TGTGCCAGCAGTCATAGCGGAACGGGGGTCACAGATACGCAGTATTTT. Its protein product is CASSHSGTGVTDTQYF.

The chain joins TRBV20-1 to TRBJ2-3; tentatively, D is TRBD1 or TRBD2 (5 bases each). Looked up from germline, CDR1 is DFQATT and CDR2 is SNEGSKA (reference sequence). Between the trimmed V and J ends, which lost 6 bases and 2 bases, there was a span of 18 bases. This CDR3 contains 15 residues. CDR3 sequence: CSATGPKHLTDTQYF. As DNA, the CDR3 is TGCAGTGCGACGGGACCGAAGCATCTCACAGATACGCAGTATTTT.

This sequence joins TRBV27 and TRBJ1-4, with D perhaps TRBD1 (5 bases). The ends were cut back, 6 bases at V and 11 bases at J, with 10 bases in the middle. The CDR3 runs to 11 residues. Germline lookup yields CDR1 MNHEY and CDR2 SMNVEV (reference sequence). The CDR3 DNA sequence: TGTGCCAGCAGCCATGGGGGGAAACTGTTTTTT. It specifies CASSHGGKLFF.

In its sample, this clonotype was seen a few times. The CDR3 region is CASSLEGQHYEQYV. CDR3 coding DNA: TGTGCCAGCAGCTTAGAGGGACAGCACTACGAGCAGTACGTC. The V and J genes are TRBV7-8 and TRBJ2-7, with 7 bases matching TRBD1. CDR1 and CDR2 from the germline V gene are SGHVS and FQNEAQ. There are 14 residues in the CDR3. V gave up 1 base and J gave up 3 bases; unmatched junction bases: 3.

The sample holds a few counts of this clonotype. V is TRBV27 and J is TRBJ1-2, with D perhaps TRBD1 (5 bases). The V and J ends lost 6 bases and 4 bases respectively, with 12 bases between them. From germline, CDR1 is MNHEY and CDR2 SMNVEV (reference sequence). CDR3 length equals 13 residues. The CDR3 nucleotides are TGTGCCAGCAGGGGACCGCCCGTCTATGGCTACACCTTC. As protein: CASRGPPVYGYTF.

This sequence joins TRBV7-6 and TRBJ2-5; 7 bases match TRBD2. The CDR3 has 15 residues. Trimming cost V 5 bases and J 2 bases; bases outside gene matches: 8. The germline V gene encodes CDR1 SGHVS and CDR2 FNYEAQ. The CDR3 coding sequence is TGTGCCAGCAGCAGGCGGACTAGAGCTCAAGAGACCCAGTACTTC. It encodes CASSRRTRAQETQYF.

Here the CDR3 DNA reads TGTGCCAGCAGTACCACAGACCTTCTTAACTATGGCTACACCTTC. It encodes CASSTTDLLNYGYTF. The rearrangement links TRBV2 to TRBJ1-2, with no clear D. There are 15 residues in the CDR3. The V end lost 5 bases, the J end lost 1 base, and 14 bases lay between the germline ends. The V gene's germline CDR1 is SNHLY and CDR2 FYNNEI.

V gene TRBV7-3 combines with J gene TRBJ2-6; no clear D. From germline, CDR1 is SGHTA and CDR2 FQGTGA. The CDR3 sequence is 15 residues long. With 5 bases removed from V and 0 bases from J, the gap between germline ends came to 8 bases. The DNA of the CDR3 is TGTGCCAGCAGCGACCAGGACTCTGGGGCCAACGTCCTGACTTTC. Translating gives CASSDQDSGANVLTF.

The chain employs TRBV6-8 and TRBJ2-7; maybe TRBD2 (6 bases). Germline values: CDR1 MNHGY, CDR2 SAAAGT. The CDR3 has 15 residues. Trimming cost V 4 bases and J 4 bases, with 17 bases left between them. The chain's CDR3 is CASSLHSGGAYEQYV. The CDR3 DNA reads TGTGCCAGCAGTTTACATTCCGGGGGAGCTTACGAGCAGTACGTC.

J is TRBJ1-6 and V is TRBV13; D is perhaps TRBD1 (5 bases). The CDR3 contains 16 residues. Trimming removed 6 bases from V and 4 bases from J, with 16 bases in between. Germline loops: CDR1 PRHDT, CDR2 FYEKMQ (reference sequence). The CDR3 nucleotides read TGTGCCAGCAGGACCTGGGACGATCCTTATAATTCACCCCTCCACTTT. Encoded protein: CASRTWDDPYNSPLHF.

This chain joins TRBV10-2 and TRBJ2-7; the match to TRBD1 covers 7 bases. The length of the CDR3 is 15 residues. The V gene end was trimmed by 5 bases and the J gene end by 2 bases; junction bases not matched to a gene: 9. The germline gives CDR1 WSHSY, CDR2 SAAADI. The CDR3 here is CASSNPGQSAYEQYF. CDR3 DNA sequence: TGCGCCAGCAGTAACCCGGGACAGTCAGCCTACGAGCAGTACTTC.

The chain employs TRBV11-1 and TRBJ2-2, with 9 nucleotides matching TRBD1. The CDR3 has 15 amino acids. Trimming at V came to 6 bases and at J to 6 bases, leaving 8 bases not matched to a gene. Germline values: CDR1 SGHAT, CDR2 FQDESV (reference sequence). This CDR3 is CASRPGDRASGELFF. The CDR3 region has the DNA TGTGCCAGCAGACCTGGGGACAGGGCGTCCGGGGAGCTGTTTTTT. The full variable domain, rest sourced from reference TRBV11-1 and TRBJ2-2, is EAEVAQSPRYKITEKSQAVAFWCDPISGHATLYWYRQILGQGPELLVQFQDESVVDDSQLPKDRFSAERLKGVDSTLKIQPAELGDSAMYLCASRPGDRASGELFFGEGSRLTVL.

The chain joins TRBV12-3 or TRBV12-4 to TRBJ2-7; 9 bases fit TRBD1. CDR3 size: 17 residues. V shed 5 bases, J shed 2 bases, and the junction held 13 bases outside the gene matches. The CDR3, as DNA: TGTGCCAGCAGTGGCGCCAAACAGGGGGCAAACCCCTACGAGCAGTACTTC. Translating gives CASSGAKQGANPYEQYF.